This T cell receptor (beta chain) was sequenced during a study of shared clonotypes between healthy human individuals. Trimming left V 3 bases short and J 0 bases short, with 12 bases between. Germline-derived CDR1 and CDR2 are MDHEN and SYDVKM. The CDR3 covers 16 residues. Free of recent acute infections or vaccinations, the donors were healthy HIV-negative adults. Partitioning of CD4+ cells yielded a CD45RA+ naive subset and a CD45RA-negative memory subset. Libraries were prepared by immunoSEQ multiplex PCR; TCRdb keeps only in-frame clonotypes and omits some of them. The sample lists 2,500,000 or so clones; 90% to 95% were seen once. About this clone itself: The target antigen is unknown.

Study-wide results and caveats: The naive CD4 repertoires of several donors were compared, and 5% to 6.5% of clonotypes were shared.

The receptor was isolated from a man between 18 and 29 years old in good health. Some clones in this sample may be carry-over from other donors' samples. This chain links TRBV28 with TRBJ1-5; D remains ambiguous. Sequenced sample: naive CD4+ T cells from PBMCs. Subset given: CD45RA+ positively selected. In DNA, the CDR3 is TGTGCCAGCAGTTTGAGGACGCCTAATAGCAATCAGCCCCAGCATTTT. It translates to CASSLRTPNSNQPQHF.